One TCR beta chain is described in this entry. This receptor's antigen is unknown. This entry comes from a study of cytomegalovirus exposure and HLA in healthy donors (dated by TCRdb to the late 2010s). Describing the broader study: An earlier analysis of about 560 of the donors reported 250 to 350 Gb of sequence data and some 110 million unique TCR beta sequences obtained from about 200 million T cells. Among 300 to 500 genotyped donors of the cohort, an average of around 240,000 unique TCR beta nucleotide sequences was sequenced per donor, of which approximately 18% were non-productive. A separate validation cohort of over a hundred different subjects was used in addition to the roughly 700-subject first cohort. The study combined high-throughput TCR immunosequencing, statistical association of individual TCRs with disease status, and machine learning to predict cytomegalovirus infection status. Typing coverage varied by locus: roughly 629-640 donors for A, B, C, DRB1 and DQB1; more than 500 for DQA1; approximately 610 for DPA1; roughly 450 for DPB1. Rather than drawing on any new phenotypic data, the later analysis identified candidate immune exposures from TCR beta sequences and the way those sequences occurred across donors. Alongside the repertoire data, information on donor age, sex, ethnicity and CMV serostatus was compiled. The study aimed to test whether signatures of past pathogen exposure could be identified by cataloging public T cell receptors. In a later genetic analysis, genome-wide SNP genotypes for about three fifths of the 666 donors were used, and that subset was treated as a discovery cohort. The study used immunosequencing to profile the T cell repertoires of several hundred subjects and linked those repertoires to cytomegalovirus serostatus. A few DR-DQ haplotypes were treated as single units for association and clustering because of strong linkage in the cohort. A later analysis re-analyzed previously published TCR beta repertoires from approximately 670 donors and added high-resolution HLA genotyping to study TCR occurrence patterns. Around 320 gigabases of sequencing data and tens of millions of unique TCR sequences were included in an early release covering 550 to 800 HLA-typed donors. Of the roughly 430 genotyped donors, over 70% fell in the genetic ancestry cluster associated with self-reported Caucasian donors. An earlier analysis of several hundred of the donors applied high-throughput TCR beta sequencing to assess whether each TCR beta V gene segment acted as functional or pseudogenic. Class I and class II HLA loci were covered by the typing at four-digit resolution. All discovery cohort repertoires had been generated on a single sequencing platform.

Relative to germline, V is 2 bases shorter and J is 1 base shorter, with 9 bases between their ends. Reading the germline V gene gives CDR1 MRHNA and CDR2 SNTAGT. CDR3 length: 15 amino acids, cysteine to phenylalanine. The DNA shown is the 45-base CDR3, in frame from base 1. The protocol used for the library was the immunoSEQ multiplex PCR assay. A mixture of 60 forward primers for TCR Vbeta segments and 13 reverse primers for TCR Jbeta segments was used in the multiplex PCR. A multiplex PCR assay on genomic DNA amplified the CDR3 region of rearranged TCR beta genes. On the Illumina HiSeq System, the amplified TCR beta libraries were sequenced as 87-base-pair reads. In the original analysis: A later analysis counted tens of millions of unique TCR beta chains across the 650 to 700 repertoires, and 10 million to 11 million of these chains were shared by at least two donors. A nearest-neighbor algorithm error-corrected the raw reads and collapsed the reads into unique sequences, merging closely related sequences to remove PCR and sequencing errors. Alignment of CDR3 sequences to IMGT reference sequences was used to assign V, D and J gene segments. For a sequence to be retained, a match of at least six nucleotides was required to both a V gene segment and a J gene segment. Rearrangements were called productive when the CDR3 lacked stop codons and stayed in frame with V and J; all others were non-productive. Following IMGT convention, CDR3 was defined as the stretch from the second conserved V-encoded cysteine to the conserved J-encoded phenylalanine. The earlier analysis of 500 to 650 of the donors excluded any sequence lacking an unambiguous match to a single V gene segment. In an earlier analysis of more than 500 of the donors, a V segment was called functional when productive rearrangements were above 56.7%, and segregating when the standard deviation between donors exceeded 5%. A statistical classification framework was developed to diagnose cytomegalovirus status using the catalog of TCR beta chain sequences. In a later analysis, TCR nucleotide sequences were compared against IMGT/GENE-DB human TR gene sequences so that V and J genes could be assigned. A later analysis assigned CDR3 sequences and most-parsimonious VDJ recombination scenarios with the TCRdist pipeline. In a later analysis, every TCR beta chain was defined by the combination of its CDR3 amino acid sequence and its V-gene family, and reads without a unique V-gene family were dropped. To address suspected cross-contamination and a sequencing artifact, a later analysis removed 550 to 750 highly shared, low-generation-probability nucleotide sequences. In a later analysis, a clonal expansion index was calculated for each public chain from normalized within-repertoire ranks of inferred template counts. A later analysis computed generation probabilities with a VDJ recombination model fitted to out-of-frame rearrangements, and checked the results against IGoR. Hypergeometric tests were used in a later analysis to score TCR-TCR, TCR-HLA and TCR-CMV co-occurrence, with a repertoire-size bias correction applied to the TCR pairs. False discovery rates were estimated in a later analysis by permuting HLA or CMV assignments 20 times. In a later analysis, co-occurring TCRs were grouped using DBSCAN, with TCRdist sequence similarity added in when clustering inside HLA-allele-positive subsets. Co-occurrence clustering excluded repertoires with fewer than 30,000 or more than 120,000 public chains, plus five with anomalous nucleotide sharing. Entries here come from immuneACCESS through TCRdb and include only in-frame sequences with V and J called. Some clones fail to appear in such tables; in the studies checked, an unresolved V gene covers under half of the shortfall, and the cause of the remainder is unknown. D and trimming come from the DNA, and the V and J calls and clone size come from that table. The sample's table covers around 63,000 clones. The ten biggest clones cover roughly 1.7% of the sample.

Results and caveats for the whole study, not just this receptor: Linkage disequilibrium might explain the correlated functional status among segregating V segments, but an unknown experimental factor could not be excluded. A later genetic analysis reported fewer N-insertions in productive TCRs among donors in an Asian-associated ancestry cluster than the approximately 700-donor mean. Because counts were too low, some 17 rarely observed V segments, including chromosome 9 orphons, were left out of the earlier analysis of approximately 580 of the donors. Cytomegalovirus status was reported to be diagnosed by the classifier with high specificity and sensitivity in both the original and validation cohorts. Most CMV-associated TCR beta chains appeared to be HLA-restricted in a later analysis, and the HLA associations seemed to be driven largely by CMV exposure. A group of highly shared sequence variants was considered likely to be a technical artifact of the sequencing pipeline. Because the 87-base-pair reads could not distinguish some IMGT-functional V segments, including TRBV6-2 and TRBV6-3, those segments were excluded. A later analysis associated 16,951 TCR beta sequences with specific HLA alleles at a false discovery rate of 0.05. Sequencing depth was assumed to be roughly uniform across donors in the presence/absence analyses, though that assumption may not hold. Broadly in line with IMGT annotations, most TCR beta V segments showed up in productive rearrangements about 90% or about 30% of the time in an earlier analysis of 450 to 750 of the donors. The only immune exposure information available for the cohort was CMV serostatus. In vitro tests confirmed that a few of the cytomegalovirus-associated TCR beta chains recognize cytomegalovirus antigens. According to a later analysis, TCR association rates differed among HLA loci, with DRB1 alleles showing the most associated TCRs and HLA-C alleles showing the fewest. The study listed 164 TCR beta chains as associated with cytomegalovirus. Assigning TCR associations to individual alleles was difficult when HLA alleles, especially DR and DQ, strongly co-occurred. An association between a missense DCLRE1C variant and V-gene and J-gene trimming of TCR beta chains was found in a later genetic analysis and replicated in an independent cohort. The authors suggested that the approach could potentially be generalized to other disease states and immunological phenotypes. HLA typing was unavailable for some donors at each locus, so association tests used only the typed subset. Only TCR beta chains were sequenced in this cohort, and the absence of alpha or paired-chain data limited detectable features. In a later analysis, HLA-associated TCR beta chains showed more clonal expansion and lower generation probabilities than non-associated chains that were equally common. A further reported finding was that TCR beta sequences accurately predicted the HLA-A and HLA-B alleles for most subjects in the first cohort. Several of the top co-occurrence clusters appeared to be linked to parvovirus B19, influenza, CMV and Epstein-Barr virus, according to a later analysis. Most TCR sequences were observed very rarely across donors, whereas some public TCRs were present in many individuals.

In total, roughly 670 healthy bone marrow donors made up the cohort. At the time of sampling, every cohort member was nominally healthy, though immune exposures that went unrecorded were likely present. The donor was CMV seronegative and was included in the group of over 300 seronegative cohort members. Every donor gave a peripheral blood sample, and the peripheral blood mononuclear cells from that sample were used for TCR beta sequencing. The Qiagen DNeasy Blood Extraction Kit was used to extract genomic DNA from the blood cell samples. The sample was PBMCs. This chain joins TRBV6-4 to TRBJ1-5; the D gene is not confidently resolved. The sequence was obtained from a young woman in good health and CMV-seronegative. For the CDR3, the sequence is CASSDRAGSNQPQHF. The DNA sequence is TGTGCCAGCAGTGACAGGGCGGGAAGCAATCAGCCCCAGCATTTT.